This TCR beta chain appears in the sequencing data of a study of blood T cell repertoires in COVID-19. Overall study context: Some COVID-19 samples were acute and others convalescent; all came from the United States, Italy and Spain. Sample material is recorded as cDNA or gDNA derived from T cells, B-cell-depleted T cells, or PBMCs.

The CDR3 extends over 16 amino acids. V was cut by 0 bases and J by 0 bases, with 10 bases left in between. Looked up from germline, CDR1 is SGHDT and CDR2 is YYEEEE. As processed by the authors: Cell counts per sample came from amplifying reference gene primers. Generated by immunoSEQ multiplex PCR, the TCRdb table keeps only in-frame clones and is missing some. The D gene and trimming were derived from the DNA, and the V and J assignments and clone size from that table. Here the sample spans 60,000 to 85,000 clones, around nine tenths being singletons. V is TRBV5-6 and J is TRBJ2-1, with D perhaps matching TRBD2 (5 bases). The TCR comes from an elderly woman with active or convalescent COVID-19. The sample was peripheral blood. CDR3 protein: CASSLDVGSSYNEQFF. DNA for the CDR3: TGTGCCAGCAGCTTGGATGTGGGGAGCTCCTACAATGAGCAGTTCTTC.